This TCR beta chain stems from a study of CD8 T cells in ankylosing spondylitis. Overall study findings and caveats: Reported data indicate significant enrichment of disease-linked clones within matched ankylosing spondylitis synovial fluid.

Libraries of TCR beta came from quantitative 5'-RACE with molecular barcodes. TCRdb redid the calling of the 5' RACE reads with MiXCR, one entry per CDR3 protein. The sample has about 250,000 distinct CDR3 sequences; approximately 30% are singletons. To note about this clonotype: Its cognate antigen is unknown.

V was cut by 1 base and J by 3 bases, with 7 bases left in between. Germline CDR1 and CDR2: SNHLY and FYNNEI. This CDR3 is built from 13 residues. The J gene is TRBJ2-7, the V gene TRBV2; D gene ambiguous. This receptor was identified in a male donor with ankylosing spondylitis or in good health (not recorded which). Sequenced material: blood, either unsorted or a sorted T cell fraction (not recorded which). Here the CDR3 DNA reads TGTGCCAGCAGTGAAGGGTCCCTCTACGAGCAGTACTTC. Protein: CASSEGSLYEQYF.